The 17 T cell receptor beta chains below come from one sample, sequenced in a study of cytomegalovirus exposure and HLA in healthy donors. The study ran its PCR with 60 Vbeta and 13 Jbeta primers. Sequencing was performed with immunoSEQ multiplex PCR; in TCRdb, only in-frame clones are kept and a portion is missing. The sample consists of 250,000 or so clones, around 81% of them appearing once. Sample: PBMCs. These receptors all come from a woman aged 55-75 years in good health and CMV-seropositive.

Here the CDR3 DNA reads TGTGCCAGCAGTGCAACAGGGGCGAACACTGAAGCTTTCTTT. Encoded protein: CASSATGANTEAFF. The chain is built from TRBV6-1 and TRBJ1-1; 7 nucleotides match TRBD1. Trimming took 4 bases from V and 1 from J; bases not matched to a gene: 3. This CDR3 spans 14 amino acids. The germline gives CDR1 MNHNS, CDR2 SASEGT.

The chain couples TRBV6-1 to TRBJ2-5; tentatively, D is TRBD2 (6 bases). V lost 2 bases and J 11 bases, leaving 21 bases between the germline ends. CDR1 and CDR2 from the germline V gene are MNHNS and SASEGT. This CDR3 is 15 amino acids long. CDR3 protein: CASSERGGWSGEQYF. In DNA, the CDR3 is TGTGCCAGCAGTGAAAGGGGAGGTTGGTCGGGTGAGCAGTACTTC.

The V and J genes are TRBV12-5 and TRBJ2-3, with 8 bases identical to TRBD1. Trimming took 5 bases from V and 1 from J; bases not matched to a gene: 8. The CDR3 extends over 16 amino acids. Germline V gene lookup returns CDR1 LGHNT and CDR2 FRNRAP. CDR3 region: CASGPDRGGGTDTQYF. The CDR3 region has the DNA TGTGCTAGTGGTCCTGACAGGGGAGGAGGCACAGATACGCAGTATTTT.

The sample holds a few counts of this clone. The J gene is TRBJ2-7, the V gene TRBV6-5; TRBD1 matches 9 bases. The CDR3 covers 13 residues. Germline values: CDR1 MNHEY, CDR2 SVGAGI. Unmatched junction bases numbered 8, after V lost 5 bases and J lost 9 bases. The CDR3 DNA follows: TGTGCCAGCAGTGACAGGGGGTCTGCGGGGCAGTACTTC. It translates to CASSDRGSAGQYF.

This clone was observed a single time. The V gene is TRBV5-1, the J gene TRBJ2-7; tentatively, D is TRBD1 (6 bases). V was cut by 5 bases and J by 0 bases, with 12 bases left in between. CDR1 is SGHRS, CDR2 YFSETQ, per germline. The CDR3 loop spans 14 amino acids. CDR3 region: CASRTDSSSYEQYF. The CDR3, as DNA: TGCGCCAGCAGAACGGACAGCAGCTCCTACGAGCAGTACTTC.

CDR3 nucleotide sequence: TGTGCCACCAGCAGAGGATCGGCTAGCGCGAGCTCCTACAATGAGCAGTTCTTC. It specifies CATSRGSASASSYNEQFF. This chain links TRBV15 with TRBJ2-1; a weak D match, TRBD2 (6 bases). CDR1 is LNHNV and CDR2 is YYDKDF in the germline V gene (reference sequence). Trimming cost V 1 base and J 0 bases, with 16 bases left between them. This CDR3 comprises 18 residues.

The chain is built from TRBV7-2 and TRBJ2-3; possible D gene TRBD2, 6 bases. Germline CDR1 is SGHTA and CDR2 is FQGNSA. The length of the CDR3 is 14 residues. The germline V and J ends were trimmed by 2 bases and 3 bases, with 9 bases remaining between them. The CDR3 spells CASSLSLATDTQYF. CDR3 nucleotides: TGTGCCAGCAGCTTATCGCTAGCGACAGATACGCAGTATTTT.

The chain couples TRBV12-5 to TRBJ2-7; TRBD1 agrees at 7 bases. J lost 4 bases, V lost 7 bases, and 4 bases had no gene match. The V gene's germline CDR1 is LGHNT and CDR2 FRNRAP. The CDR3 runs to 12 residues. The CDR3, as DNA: TGTGCTAGTGTGGACAGGTGGTACGAGCAGTACTTC. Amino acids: CASVDRWYEQYF.

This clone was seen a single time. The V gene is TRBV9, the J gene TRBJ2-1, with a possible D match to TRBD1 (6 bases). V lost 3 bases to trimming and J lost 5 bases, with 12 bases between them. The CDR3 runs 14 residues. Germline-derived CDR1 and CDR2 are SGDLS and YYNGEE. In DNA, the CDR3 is TGTGCCAGCAGCGGCCGGGACAACCACAATGAGCAGTTCTTC. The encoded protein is CASSGRDNHNEQFF.

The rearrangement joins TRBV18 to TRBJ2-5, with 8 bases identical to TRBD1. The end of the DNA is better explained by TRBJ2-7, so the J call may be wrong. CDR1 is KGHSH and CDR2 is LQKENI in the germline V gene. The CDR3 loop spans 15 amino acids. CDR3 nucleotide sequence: TGTGCCAGCTCACCATGGACAGGGAGCTCCTACGAGCAGTACTTC. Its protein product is CASSPWTGSSYEQYF.

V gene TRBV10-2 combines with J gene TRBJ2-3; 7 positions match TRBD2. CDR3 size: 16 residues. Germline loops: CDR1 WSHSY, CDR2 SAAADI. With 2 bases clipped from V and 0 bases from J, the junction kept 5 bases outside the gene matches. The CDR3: CASSEPAGRSTDTQYF. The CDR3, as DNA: TGCGCCAGCAGTGAGCCAGCGGGGAGGAGCACAGATACGCAGTATTTT.

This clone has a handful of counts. CDR3 loop: CSVDRPRDTSTEAFF. CDR3 sequence (DNA): TGCAGCGTCGACAGGCCCCGGGACACGAGCACTGAAGCTTTCTTT. V is TRBV29-1 and J is TRBJ1-1, with a possible D match to TRBD1 (6 bases). Trimming took 6 bases from V and 4 from J, leaving 21 bases between them. Germline lookup yields CDR1 SQVTM and CDR2 ANQGSEA. This CDR3 is built from 15 residues.

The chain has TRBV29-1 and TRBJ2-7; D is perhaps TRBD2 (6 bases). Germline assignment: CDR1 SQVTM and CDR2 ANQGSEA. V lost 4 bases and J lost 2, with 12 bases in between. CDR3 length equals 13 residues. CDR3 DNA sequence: TGCAGCGTTGGGTTAGCGGAGGCCTACGAGCAGTACTTC. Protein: CSVGLAEAYEQYF.

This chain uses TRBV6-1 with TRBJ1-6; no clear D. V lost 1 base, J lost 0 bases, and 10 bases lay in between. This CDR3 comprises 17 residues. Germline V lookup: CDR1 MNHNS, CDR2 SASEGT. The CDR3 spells CASSEDPVSSYNSPLHF. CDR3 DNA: TGTGCCAGCAGTGAAGATCCAGTAAGCTCCTATAATTCACCCCTCCACTTT.

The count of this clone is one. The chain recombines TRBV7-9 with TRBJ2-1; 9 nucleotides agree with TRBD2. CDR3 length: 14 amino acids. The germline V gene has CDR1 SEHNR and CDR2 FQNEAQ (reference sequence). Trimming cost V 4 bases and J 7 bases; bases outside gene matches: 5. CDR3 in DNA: TGTGCCAGCAGCTCCCCTACTAGCGGGAATGAGCAGTTCTTC. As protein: CASSSPTSGNEQFF.

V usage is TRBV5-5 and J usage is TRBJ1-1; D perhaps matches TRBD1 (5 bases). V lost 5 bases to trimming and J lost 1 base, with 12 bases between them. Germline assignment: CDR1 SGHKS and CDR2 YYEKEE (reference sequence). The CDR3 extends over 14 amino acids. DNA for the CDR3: TGTGCCAGCAGTTCACAAGACAGGAACACTGAAGCTTTCTTT. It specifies CASSSQDRNTEAFF.

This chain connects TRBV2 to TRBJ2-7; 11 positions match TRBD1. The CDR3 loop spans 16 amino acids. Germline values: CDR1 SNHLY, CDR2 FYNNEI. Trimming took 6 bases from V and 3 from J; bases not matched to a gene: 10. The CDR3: CASRASSGTGGYEQYF. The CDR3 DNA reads TGTGCCAGCAGGGCCTCATCCGGGACAGGGGGCTACGAGCAGTACTTC.